This T cell receptor (beta chain) is drawn from a study of OX40 agonist ivuxolimab in advanced cancers. Study-level results: Dosing at 0.1 to 3.0 mg/kg was accompanied by clonal expansion of CD4+ and CD8+ blood T cells by week 6. The authors did not determine the antigen specificity of the expanded peripheral T cells.

The assay was immunoSEQ multiplex PCR, and TCRdb's table has in-frame clones only and misses some. This repertoire shows about 110,000 clones, roughly nine tenths found once; its top ten account for about 0.28%. Blood got drawn at baseline, again on cycle 4 day 1, and then on cycle 7 day 1. Regarding this clone: The antigen remains unidentified.

The germline V gene has CDR1 SGHRS and CDR2 YFSETQ. This CDR3 comprises 19 residues. Trimming shortened V by 7 bases and J by 5 bases, and 32 bases separated the two germline ends. The sequencing here drew on CD4+ or CD8+ T cells sorted from blood, taken in a trial of the OX40 agonist ivuxolimab. The chain couples TRBV5-1 to TRBJ2-3; maybe TRBD2 (6 bases). This receptor was identified in an adult with an advanced solid tumor such as melanoma, head and neck, liver or kidney cancer. In DNA, the CDR3 is TGCGCCAGCGCCGTCCCGGGGGAGTCTGTGGATATTCTAGTAGATACGCAGTATTTT. Translation: CASAVPGESVDILVDTQYF. Full variable domain (remainder filled in from reference TRBV5-1 and TRBJ2-3): KAGVTQTPRYLIKTRGQQVTLSCSPISGHRSVSWYQQTPGQGLQFLFEYFSETQRNKGNFPGRFSGRQFSNSRSEMNVSTLELGDSALYLCASAVPGESVDILVDTQYFGPGTRLTVL.